This TCR beta chain came from a study of blood T cell repertoires in COVID-19. In the study overall: Italy, Spain and the United States were the sources of the convalescent and acute COVID-19 samples. T cells, B-cell-depleted T cells, or PBMCs supplied cDNA or gDNA.

The CDR3 spans 17 residues. With 6 bases removed from V and 0 bases from J, the gap between germline ends came to 18 bases. Per the germline V gene, CDR1 is MNHEY and CDR2 is SVGEGT. Original handling: Estimation of nucleated cell counts was performed using reference gene primer amplification. TCRdb keeps only in-frame clones here, not all; method: immunoSEQ multiplex PCR. V and J calls and clone size are given by that table; D and trimming were obtained from the DNA. The sample has about 59,000 clones, more than 60% seen once. This receptor was identified in a woman between 70 and 85 years old with acute or convalescent COVID-19. The specimen was peripheral blood. The chain couples TRBV6-2 or TRBV6-3 to TRBJ1-5; D is unresolved. CDR3 region: CASSHPPQRYSNQPQHF. The CDR3 DNA sequence: TGTGCCAGCAGCCACCCCCCGCAGAGGTATAGCAATCAGCCCCAGCATTTT.